This entry lists 29 T cell receptor beta chains sequenced from one sample in a study of blood T cell repertoires in COVID-19. Assay used: immunoSEQ multiplex PCR; TCRdb lists only in-frame clones, some missing. Of about 380,000 clones detected, 81% appear once; the ten largest clones hold roughly 1.1%. The specimen was peripheral blood. Every receptor here comes from a human donor with acute or convalescent COVID-19. The donor label of this sample is uncertain.

The chain combines TRBV6-4 with TRBJ1-6; a possible D gene is TRBD1 (6 bases). The CDR3 extends over 14 amino acids. Trimming took off 3 bases at V and 7 bases at J, with 10 bases between the two ends. Germline V gives CDR1 MRHNA, CDR2 SNTAGT. CDR3 nucleotide sequence: TGTGCCAGCAGTGAGGGACAACCAAATTCACCCCTCCACTTT. The encoded protein is CASSEGQPNSPLHF.

The chain recombines TRBV28 with TRBJ2-7; 8 bases are a match to TRBD1. Germline V gene data show CDR1 as MDHEN and CDR2 as SYDVKM. This CDR3 region has 13 residues. The ends lost 7 bases at V and 1 base at J; junction bases unmatched: 3. The CDR3 loop reads CASTDRGSYEQYF. The CDR3 DNA is TGTGCCAGCACAGACAGGGGATCCTACGAGCAGTACTTC.

The chain uses TRBV3-1 (or the pseudogene TRBV3-2) and TRBJ2-3; maybe TRBD2 (6 bases). Germline values: CDR1 LGHDT, CDR2 YNNKEL (reference sequence). CDR3 length equals 17 residues. V was shortened by 0 bases and J by 3 bases, with 16 bases between the two germline ends. The CDR3 region is CASSQDSWGGGTDTQYF. The CDR3 DNA reads TGTGCCAGCAGCCAAGATAGTTGGGGCGGAGGGACAGATACGCAGTATTTT.

This clone turned up a few times. The chain links TRBV3-1 (or the pseudogene TRBV3-2) to TRBJ1-2; 11 bases match TRBD1. CDR1 is LGHDT and CDR2 is YNNKEL in the germline V gene (reference sequence). The CDR3 runs 13 residues. Unmatched junction bases numbered 3, after V lost 4 bases and J lost 8 bases. The CDR3 here is CASSPGTGGGYTF. As DNA, the CDR3 is TGTGCCAGCAGCCCCGGGACAGGGGGAGGCTACACCTTC.

Concerning this clone: Other DNA sequences within the sample encode an identical CDR3. The chain uses TRBV28 and TRBJ1-2; D remains ambiguous. Germline CDR1 is MDHEN and CDR2 is SYDVKM. The CDR3 runs to 12 residues. V lost 2 bases and J lost 4, with 5 bases in between. Written as DNA, the CDR3 is TGTGCCAGCAGTTTAGGGCTCTATGGCTACACCTTC. It codes for CASSLGLYGYTF.

This rearrangement joins TRBV27 to TRBJ1-5, with TRBD1 matching over 8 bases. Germline CDR1 MNHEY, CDR2 SMNVEV (reference sequence). The CDR3 is 15 residues long. J was trimmed by 4 bases and V by 4 bases; bases with no gene match: 6. The CDR3 sequence is CASSSRTGLNQPQHF. The DNA of the CDR3 is TGTGCCAGCAGTTCGCGGACAGGGTTGAATCAGCCCCAGCATTTT.

V and J are TRBV29-1 and TRBJ1-1; D possibly corresponds to TRBD1 (5 bases). The V end was cut by 6 bases, the J end by 10 bases, with 21 bases between. The CDR3 length is 13 residues. Germline V gene lookup returns CDR1 SQVTM and CDR2 ANQGSEA. The DNA for the CDR3 is TGCAGCGTCGACCCGGGGACCGGCGGGACAGCTTTCTTT. The encoded protein is CSVDPGTGGTAFF.

The chain couples TRBV6-6 to TRBJ1-2, with D tentatively TRBD1 (6 bases). In germline, CDR1 is MNHNY, CDR2 SVGAGI (reference sequence). This CDR3 is built from 13 residues. V was clipped by 5 bases and J by 7 bases, with 14 bases between them. This CDR3 is CASSNGPGVGYTF. CDR3 nucleotides: TGTGCCAGCAGTAACGGCCCAGGGGTTGGCTACACCTTC.

This chain links TRBV18 with TRBJ2-5; TRBD1 might be the D (6 bases). The CDR3 is 15 residues long. V shed 5 bases and J shed 2 bases, with 15 bases lying between them. Germline V gene sequence: CDR1 KGHSH, CDR2 LQKENI. CDR3 loop: CASSNYRTVQETQYF. CDR3 nucleotide sequence: TGTGCCAGCTCAAACTATCGGACAGTTCAAGAGACCCAGTACTTC.

This chain connects TRBV10-2 to TRBJ2-7, with D possibly matching TRBD1 (6 bases). CDR3 size: 13 residues. Trimming left V 6 bases short and J 2 bases short, with 11 bases between. Germline lookup yields CDR1 WSHSY and CDR2 SAAADI. The chain's CDR3 is CASRMTGTYEQYF. Written as DNA, the CDR3 is TGCGCCAGCAGGATGACAGGCACCTACGAGCAGTACTTC.

The chain joins TRBV5-4 to TRBJ1-2, with a possible D match to TRBD1 (5 bases). V shed 3 bases and J shed 7 bases, with 16 bases lying between them. Germline values: CDR1 SGHNT, CDR2 YYREEE (reference sequence). This CDR3 has 14 amino acids. CDR3 loop: CASSSREGPIGYTF. In nucleotides, the CDR3 is TGTGCCAGCAGCTCAAGGGAGGGACCTATTGGCTACACCTTC.

The CDR3 spells CASSPVGGTGYTF. For the CDR3, the DNA is TGTGCCAGCTCACCAGTCGGCGGGACTGGCTACACCTTC. The chain couples TRBV18 to TRBJ1-2; D might be TRBD1 (5 bases). Germline CDR1 reads KGHSH; CDR2 reads LQKENI. Trimming left V 2 bases short and J 7 bases short, with 11 bases between. The CDR3 extends over 13 amino acids. Drawing the rest from reference TRBV18 and TRBJ1-2, the complete variable domain is NAGVMQNPRHLVRRRGQEARLRCSPMKGHSHVYWYRQLPEEGLKFMVYLQKENIIDESGMPKERFSAEFPKEGPSILRIQQVVRGDSAAYFCASSPVGGTGYTFGSGTRLTVV.

In regard to this clone: This sequence may be a read error, since a much larger clone differs from it by one base. In the same sample, other DNA sequences code for this CDR3. The chain couples TRBV7-9 to TRBJ1-6, with 8 nucleotides matching TRBD1. The CDR3 length is 15 residues. Germline V gene data show CDR1 as SEHNR and CDR2 as FQNEAQ (reference sequence). The J segment lost 7 bases and the V segment lost 3 bases, leaving 5 bases of the junction unmatched. The CDR3 is CASSFRGLGNSPLHF. CDR3 DNA: TGTGCCAGCAGCTTCAGGGGGCTAGGGAATTCACCCCTCCACTTT.

V and J are TRBV4-1 and TRBJ1-5; 7 bases are a match to TRBD1. The CDR3 runs 16 residues. The trim removed 4 bases at V and 11 bases at J, leaving 17 bases unmatched. CDR1 is MGHRA and CDR2 is YSYEKL in the germline V gene. The CDR3 protein is CASSPLPGQTSLAQHF. The CDR3 DNA sequence: TGCGCCAGCAGCCCCCTTCCGGGACAGACATCATTGGCCCAGCATTTT.

This clone was seen a single time. The rearrangement uses TRBV13 and TRBJ2-3; TRBD2 aligns across 8 bases. This CDR3 has 16 amino acids. The V segment lost 1 base and the J segment 2 bases; nucleotides outside the gene matches: 5. The germline gives CDR1 PRHDT, CDR2 FYEKMQ (reference sequence). In DNA form, the CDR3 reads TGTGCCAGCAGCTTAGTTGTAGCGGGGACCACAGATACGCAGTATTTT. Translated: CASSLVVAGTTDTQYF. The entire variable domain, with the rest obtained from reference TRBV13 and TRBJ2-3, is as follows: AAGVIQSPRHLIKEKRETATLKCYPIPRHDTVYWYQQGPGQDPQFLISFYEKMQSDKGSIPDRFSAQQFSDYHSELNMSSLELGDSALYFCASSLVVAGTTDTQYFGPGTRLTVL.

V gene TRBV7-9 combines with J gene TRBJ1-6; D is perhaps TRBD1 (6 bases). Per germline, CDR1 SEHNR and CDR2 FQNEAQ (reference sequence). This CDR3 has 13 amino acids. Trimming removed 0 bases from V and 14 bases from J, with 11 bases in between. The CDR3 DNA reads as TGTGCCAGCAGCTTAGCGACAGGTGCAACCCTCCACTTT. It is translated as CASSLATGATLHF.

The rearrangement links TRBV3-1 (or the pseudogene TRBV3-2) to TRBJ1-2, with a tentative D call TRBD1 (6 bases). Germline V gene lookup returns CDR1 LGHDT and CDR2 YNNKEL (reference sequence). The CDR3 consists of 15 residues. Trimming took off 3 bases at V and 8 bases at J, with 19 bases between the two ends. The CDR3 reads CASSHQGLGAEGYTF. In DNA form, the CDR3 reads TGTGCCAGCAGCCACCAGGGGCTAGGAGCTGAAGGCTACACCTTC.

CDR3 sequence (DNA): TGTGCCAGTAGTCCATTAGGACGGACGGGGGCTGAAGCTTTCTTT. It is translated as CASSPLGRTGAEAFF. The chain is built from TRBV19 and TRBJ1-1, with D perhaps matching TRBD1 (5 bases). V lost 5 bases to trimming and J lost 6 bases, with 19 bases between them. CDR1 and CDR2 (germline): LNHDA, SQIVND (reference sequence). The CDR3 has 15 amino acids.

The CDR3 DNA sequence: TGTGCCAGCAGCCTGCGGACTAGCGGGACCGAGCAGTACTTC. Protein sequence: CASSLRTSGTEQYF. The chain carries TRBV7-9 and TRBJ2-7, with TRBD2 matching 12 bases. Germline loops: CDR1 SEHNR, CDR2 FQNEAQ (reference sequence). This CDR3 is built from 14 residues. The trim removed 5 bases at V and 6 bases at J, leaving 5 bases unmatched.

The chain combines TRBV7-8 with TRBJ2-7; tentatively, D is TRBD2 (5 bases). Trimming cost V 3 bases and J 6 bases, with 9 bases left between them. The CDR3 runs 12 residues. Per the germline V gene, CDR1 is SGHVS and CDR2 is FQNEAQ. The CDR3: CASSFLASEQYF. The CDR3, as DNA: TGTGCCAGCAGCTTTTTAGCGTCCGAGCAGTACTTC.

This clone occurred once. The chain is built from TRBV11-2 and TRBJ1-1; 7 bases fit TRBD1. The length of the CDR3 is 19 residues. Germline V gives CDR1 SGHAT, CDR2 FQNNGV. The junction had 18 bases not matched to a gene; V was cut back by 4 bases and J by 1 base. The CDR3 coding sequence is TGTGCCAGCAGCTCATCCGCAGGGGGTAGACAGGTGAAGAACACTGAAGCTTTCTTT. Translating it yields CASSSSAGGRQVKNTEAFF.

In this sample, this clone turned up once. V usage is TRBV2 and J usage is TRBJ1-1; unclear D gene. Germline CDR1 is SNHLY and CDR2 is FYNNEI. This CDR3 region has 13 residues. Trimming stripped 7 bases from V and 4 bases from J, with 13 bases between. In nucleotides, the CDR3 is TGTGCCAGCAACTGGCGGGATCGCACTGAAGCTTTCTTT. This codes for CASNWRDRTEAFF.

V is TRBV3-1 (or the pseudogene TRBV3-2) and J is TRBJ2-5; maybe TRBD2 (6 bases). V lost 4 bases and J lost 5, with 17 bases in between. The CDR3 has 15 amino acids. Germline CDR1 LGHDT, CDR2 YNNKEL (reference sequence). In DNA form, the CDR3 reads TGTGCCAGCAGCCTTTCGGCGGGGTCGGGGGAGACCCAGTACTTC. As protein: CASSLSAGSGETQYF.

The chain joins TRBV10-3 to TRBJ2-7; TRBD1 matches 10 bases. The CDR3 covers 14 residues. V was clipped by 3 bases and J by 2 bases; unmatched bases: 1. Germline CDR1 is ENHRY and CDR2 is SYGVKD. The CDR3, as DNA: TGTGCCATCAGTGAAGGACAGGGGGCCTACGAGCAGTACTTC. Translated, it gives CAISEGQGAYEQYF.

About this clone: A much larger clone is a single base away; this may be a read error. The CDR3 loop reads CASSFGQGNTEAFF. The CDR3, as DNA: TGCGCCAGCAGCTTCGGACAGGGGAACACTGAAGCTTTCTTT. The J gene is TRBJ1-1, the V gene TRBV5-1; 8 bases agree with TRBD1. The CDR3 is 14 residues long. V lost 2 bases and J lost 1; bases outside the gene matches: 1. The V gene's germline CDR1 is SGHRS and CDR2 YFSETQ.

This rearrangement joins TRBV7-2 to TRBJ2-5, with no clear D. Trimming took off 0 bases at V and 3 bases at J, with 8 bases between the two ends. Germline values: CDR1 SGHTA, CDR2 FQGNSA. This CDR3 has 14 amino acids. CDR3 bases: TGTGCCAGCAGCTTAGCGGGCCAGAAAGAGACCCAGTACTTC. It is translated as CASSLAGQKETQYF.

The chain joins TRBV30 to TRBJ1-3, with a tentative D call TRBD1 (6 bases). With 1 base removed from V and 3 bases from J, the gap between germline ends came to 10 bases. CDR3 size: 14 residues. Germline V gene lookup returns CDR1 GTSNPN and CDR2 SVGIG (reference sequence). The CDR3 sequence is CAWSADRLGNTIYF. CDR3 coding DNA: TGTGCCTGGAGTGCTGACAGGCTTGGAAACACCATATATTTT.

The gene calls are TRBV12-3 or TRBV12-4 and TRBJ2-1; D possibly corresponds to TRBD2 (6 bases). The CDR3 is made up of 13 amino acids. Trimming cost V 6 bases and J 6 bases, with 12 bases left between them. CDR3 DNA: TGTGCCAGCAGGGAGGGACTGCTCAATGAGCAGTTCTTC. Protein: CASREGLLNEQFF.

The chain links TRBV19 to TRBJ1-1; 7 bases are shared with TRBD1. The CDR3 spans 14 residues. From germline, CDR1 is LNHDA and CDR2 SQIVND (reference sequence). The V and J ends lost 8 bases and 2 bases, in that order; junction bases with no gene match: 8. The CDR3 DNA sequence: TGTGCCAGTCTCAGGCCAGGGGGAAACACTGAAGCTTTCTTT. It encodes CASLRPGGNTEAFF.